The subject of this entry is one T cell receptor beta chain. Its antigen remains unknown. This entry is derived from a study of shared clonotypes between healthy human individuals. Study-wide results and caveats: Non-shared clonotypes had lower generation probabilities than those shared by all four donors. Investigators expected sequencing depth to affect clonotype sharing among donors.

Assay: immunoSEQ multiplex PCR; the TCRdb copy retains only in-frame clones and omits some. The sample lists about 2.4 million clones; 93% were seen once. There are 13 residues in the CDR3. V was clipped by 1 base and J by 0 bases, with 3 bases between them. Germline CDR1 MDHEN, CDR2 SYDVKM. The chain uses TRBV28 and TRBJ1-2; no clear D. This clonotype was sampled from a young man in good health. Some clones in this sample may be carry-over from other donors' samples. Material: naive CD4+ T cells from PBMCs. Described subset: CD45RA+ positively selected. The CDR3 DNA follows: TGTGCCAGCAGTTTATCAGCTAACTATGGCTACACCTTC. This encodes CASSLSANYGYTF.